This T cell receptor (beta chain) appears in the sequencing data of a study of response to subunit inactivated influenza vaccine. Study-wide results and limits: Authors proposed each seasonal influenza vaccination draws in few new T cells.

TCRdb analysed the RT-PCR reads with MiXCR anew, one entry per CDR3 protein. The table includes 500,000 to 650,000 distinct CDR3 sequences, 7.6% detected once. The table lists this clonotype with a few counts. Its antigen is currently unknown. CDR3 size: 15 residues. Germline values: CDR1 DFQATT, CDR2 SNEGSKA (reference sequence). V shed 5 bases and J 1 base; nucleotides not matched to a gene: 8. The V gene is TRBV20-1, the J gene TRBJ2-7, with TRBD2 identical over 10 bases. The clonotype was recovered from a man between 45 and 75 years old who received an inactivated influenza vaccine. The sample consisted of PBMCs from blood, taken about 23 months after vaccination. This CDR3 is CSADRSGGTSYEQYF. The CDR3, as DNA: TGCAGTGCTGACCGTAGCGGGGGGACTTCCTACGAGCAGTACTTC.